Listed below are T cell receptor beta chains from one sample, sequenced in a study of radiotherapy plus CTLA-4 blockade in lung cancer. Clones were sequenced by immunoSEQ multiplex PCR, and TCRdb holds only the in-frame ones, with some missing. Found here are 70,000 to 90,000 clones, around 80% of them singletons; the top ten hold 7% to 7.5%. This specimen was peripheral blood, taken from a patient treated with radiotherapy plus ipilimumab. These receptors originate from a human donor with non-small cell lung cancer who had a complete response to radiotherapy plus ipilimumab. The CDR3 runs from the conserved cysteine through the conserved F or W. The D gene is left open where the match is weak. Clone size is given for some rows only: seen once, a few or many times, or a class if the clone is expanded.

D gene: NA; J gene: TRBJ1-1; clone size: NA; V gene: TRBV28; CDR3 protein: CASRQGNTEAFF; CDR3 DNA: TGTGCCAGCAGACAGGGAAACACTGAAGCTTTCTTT
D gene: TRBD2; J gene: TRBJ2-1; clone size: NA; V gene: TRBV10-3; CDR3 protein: CAISDPMGLAGVSSYNEQFF; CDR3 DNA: TGTGCCATCAGTGACCCTATGGGACTAGCGGGGGTCAGCTCCTACAATGAGCAGTTCTTC
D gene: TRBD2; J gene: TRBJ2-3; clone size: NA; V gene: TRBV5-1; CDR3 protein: CASSFGLAGNTQYF; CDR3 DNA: TGCGCCAGCAGCTTCGGACTAGCGGGGAATACGCAGTATTTT
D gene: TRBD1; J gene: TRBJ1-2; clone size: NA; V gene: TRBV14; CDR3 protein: CASSADRAFDGYTF; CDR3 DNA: TGTGCCAGCAGCGCGGACAGGGCCTTTGATGGCTACACCTTC
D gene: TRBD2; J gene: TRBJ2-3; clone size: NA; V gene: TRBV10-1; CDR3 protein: CASSGSSGRAPSQYF; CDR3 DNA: TGCGCCAGCAGTGGTTCCAGCGGGAGGGCCCCATCGCAGTATTTT
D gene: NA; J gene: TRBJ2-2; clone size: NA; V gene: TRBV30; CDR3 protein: CAWSPTDRPLNTGELFF; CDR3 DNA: TGTGCCTGGAGCCCGACTGACCGACCCTTGAACACCGGGGAGCTGTTTTTT
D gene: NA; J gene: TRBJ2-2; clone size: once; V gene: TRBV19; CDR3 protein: CASRPGVGGELFF; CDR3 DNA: TGTGCCAGTAGACCAGGGGTTGGCGGGGAGCTGTTTTTT
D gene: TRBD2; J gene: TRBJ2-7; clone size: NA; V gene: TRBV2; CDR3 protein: CASSDTSGGLLEQYF; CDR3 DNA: TGTGCCAGCAGTGACACTAGCGGGGGACTCCTTGAGCAGTACTTC
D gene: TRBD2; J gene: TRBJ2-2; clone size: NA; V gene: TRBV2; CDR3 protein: CASSEGVAGYTLNLGGELFF; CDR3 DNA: TGTGCCAGCAGTGAAGGGGTAGCGGGGTATACGCTCAATCTTGGCGGGGAGCTGTTTTTT
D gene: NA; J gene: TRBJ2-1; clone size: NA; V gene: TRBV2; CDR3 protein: CASSGERAANNEQFF; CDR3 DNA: TGTGCCAGCAGTGGGGAGCGGGCGGCCAACAATGAGCAGTTCTTC
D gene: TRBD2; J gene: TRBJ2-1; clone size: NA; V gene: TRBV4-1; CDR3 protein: CASSHSGSYNEQFF; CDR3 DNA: TGCGCCAGCAGCCACAGCGGGAGCTACAATGAGCAGTTCTTC
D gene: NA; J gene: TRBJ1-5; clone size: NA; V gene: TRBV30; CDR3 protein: CAWTLDSNQPQHF; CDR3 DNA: TGTGCCTGGACGTTAGATAGCAATCAGCCCCAGCATTTT
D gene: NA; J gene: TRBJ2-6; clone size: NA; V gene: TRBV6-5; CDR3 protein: CASRTSTGANVLTF; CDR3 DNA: TGTGCCAGCAGGACTTCGACAGGGGCCAACGTCCTGACTTTC
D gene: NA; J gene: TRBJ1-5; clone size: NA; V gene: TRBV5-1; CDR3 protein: CASSLEGGNQPQHF; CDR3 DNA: TGCGCCAGCAGCTTGGAAGGTGGCAATCAGCCCCAGCATTTT
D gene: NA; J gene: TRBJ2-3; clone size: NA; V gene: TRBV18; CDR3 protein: CASSPPSTDTQYF; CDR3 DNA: TGTGCCAGCTCACCACCTAGCACAGATACGCAGTATTTT
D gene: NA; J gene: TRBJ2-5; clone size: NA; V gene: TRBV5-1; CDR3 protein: CASTGGETQYF; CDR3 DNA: TGCGCCAGCACAGGGGGGGAGACCCAGTACTTC
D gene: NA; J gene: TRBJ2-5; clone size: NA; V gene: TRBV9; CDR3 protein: CASSVEGGETQYF; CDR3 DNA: TGTGCCAGCAGCGTAGAAGGAGGGGAGACCCAGTACTTC
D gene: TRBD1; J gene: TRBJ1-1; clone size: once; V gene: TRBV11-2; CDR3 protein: CASSFTGTVNTEAFF; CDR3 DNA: TGTGCCAGCAGCTTCACCGGGACAGTGAACACTGAAGCTTTCTTT
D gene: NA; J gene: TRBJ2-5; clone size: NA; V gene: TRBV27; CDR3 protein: CASSGHLQETQYF; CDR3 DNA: TGTGCCAGCAGCGGACATCTACAAGAGACCCAGTACTTC
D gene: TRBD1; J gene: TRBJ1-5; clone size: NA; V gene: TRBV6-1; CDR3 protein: CASSAFTSGTGNQPQHF; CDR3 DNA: TGTGCCAGCAGTGCTTTTACTTCCGGGACAGGCAATCAGCCCCAGCATTTT
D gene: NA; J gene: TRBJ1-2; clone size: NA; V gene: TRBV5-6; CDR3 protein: CASSLEVRGNNYGYTF; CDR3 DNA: TGTGCCAGCAGCTTGGAGGTCCGAGGGAATAACTATGGCTACACCTTC
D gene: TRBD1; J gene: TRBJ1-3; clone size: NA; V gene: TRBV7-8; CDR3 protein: CASSSQGAVNTIYF; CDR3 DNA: TGTGCCAGCAGCTCCCAGGGGGCTGTGAACACCATATATTTT
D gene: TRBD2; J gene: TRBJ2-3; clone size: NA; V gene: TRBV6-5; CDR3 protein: CASSYGAGGPLDTQYF; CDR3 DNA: TGTGCCAGCAGTTACGGCGCGGGGGGGCCGTTAGATACGCAGTATTTT
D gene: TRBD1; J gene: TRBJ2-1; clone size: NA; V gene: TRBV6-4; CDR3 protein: CASSEYGQGANNEQFF; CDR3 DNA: TGTGCCAGCAGTGAGTACGGACAGGGGGCTAACAATGAGCAGTTCTTC
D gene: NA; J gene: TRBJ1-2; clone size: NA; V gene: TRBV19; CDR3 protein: CASSMVGNYGYTF; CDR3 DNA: TGTGCCAGTAGTATGGTAGGGAACTATGGCTACACCTTC
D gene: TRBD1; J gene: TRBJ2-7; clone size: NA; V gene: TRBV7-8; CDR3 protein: CASSLGFRTGGSYEQYF; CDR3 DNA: TGTGCCAGCAGCTTAGGTTTTAGAACAGGGGGCTCCTACGAGCAGTACTTC
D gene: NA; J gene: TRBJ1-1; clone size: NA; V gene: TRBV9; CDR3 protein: CASSARGGVNTEAFF; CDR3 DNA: TGTGCCAGCAGCGCCAGGGGAGGAGTAAACACTGAAGCTTTCTTT
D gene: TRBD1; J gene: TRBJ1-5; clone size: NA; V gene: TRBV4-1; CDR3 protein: CASSLGTGGNQPQHF; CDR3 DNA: TGCGCCAGCAGCCTCGGGACAGGGGGCAATCAGCCCCAGCATTTT
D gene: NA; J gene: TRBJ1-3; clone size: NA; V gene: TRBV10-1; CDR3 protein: CASPSLDGNTIYF; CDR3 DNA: TGCGCCAGTCCGTCCTTGGACGGAAACACCATATATTTT
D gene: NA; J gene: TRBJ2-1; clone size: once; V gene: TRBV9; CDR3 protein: CASSDAPGGPENEQFF; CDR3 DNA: TGTGCCAGCAGCGATGCCCCCGGAGGGCCGGAGAATGAGCAGTTCTTC
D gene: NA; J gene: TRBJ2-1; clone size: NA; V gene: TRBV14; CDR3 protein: CASSQDRGTLAYNEQFF; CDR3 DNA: TGTGCCAGCAGCCAAGACCGGGGGACACTAGCCTACAATGAGCAGTTCTTC
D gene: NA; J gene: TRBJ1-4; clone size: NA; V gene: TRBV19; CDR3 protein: CATHEGLGEKLFF; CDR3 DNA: TGTGCCACCCACGAAGGTTTAGGTGAAAAACTGTTTTTT
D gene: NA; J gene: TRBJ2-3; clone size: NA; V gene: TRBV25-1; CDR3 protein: CASSEVLGTQYF; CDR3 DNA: TGTGCCAGCAGTGAAGTTTTAGGTACGCAGTATTTT